The 27 T cell receptor beta chains reported below all come from one sample, sequenced in a study of blood T cell repertoires in COVID-19. Repertoires were generated with immunoSEQ multiplex PCR, while TCRdb's copy carries only in-frame clones and drops some. The data show about 250,000 clones, 85% seen once. Input material: PBMCs or T cells enriched from blood (not recorded which). The receptors were sampled from a woman aged 50 to 60 with acute COVID-19.

The chain links TRBV7-2 to TRBJ2-7; 7 bases fit TRBD1. J lost 3 bases, V lost 4 bases, and 6 bases had no gene match. This CDR3 spans 14 amino acids. The germline CDR1 and CDR2 sequences are SGHTA and FQGNSA. The CDR3 DNA reads as TGTGCCAGCAGCTCGTTGACAGGGATCTACGAGCAGTACTTC. Translated: CASSSLTGIYEQYF.

The chain links TRBV9 to TRBJ1-1; a possible D gene is TRBD1 (6 bases). V dropped 3 bases and J dropped 4 bases, with 13 bases sitting between them. The CDR3 is 14 amino acids. CDR1 is SGDLS, CDR2 YYNGEE, per germline. CDR3 in DNA: TGTGCCAGCAGCGGTCCAGGGGAGATCACTGAAGCTTTCTTT. This codes for CASSGPGEITEAFF.

The chain recombines TRBV27 with TRBJ1-4; tentatively, D is TRBD1 (5 bases). The germline CDR1 and CDR2 sequences are MNHEY and SMNVEV (reference sequence). Trimming took 5 bases from V and 5 from J, leaving 12 bases between them. The CDR3 covers 14 residues. CDR3 DNA: TGTGCCAGCAGTCCTCGACAGATCAATGAAAAACTGTTTTTT. This sequence encodes CASSPRQINEKLFF.

The rearrangement uses TRBV2 and TRBJ2-4, with 10 nucleotides matching TRBD1. Trimming cost V 6 bases and J 3 bases; bases outside gene matches: 5. The CDR3 contains 15 residues. Germline CDR1 is SNHLY and CDR2 is FYNNEI. This CDR3 is CASSDRGLGKNIQYF. In DNA form, the CDR3 reads TGTGCCAGCAGCGACAGGGGGCTAGGCAAAAACATTCAGTACTTC.

V is TRBV18 and J is TRBJ1-2; D ambiguous. The CDR3 extends over 13 amino acids. Germline lookup yields CDR1 KGHSH and CDR2 LQKENI. V lost 3 bases and J 2 bases, leaving 7 bases between the germline ends. DNA for the CDR3: TGTGCCAGCTCACCGATACAGAACTATGGCTACACCTTC. Protein product: CASSPIQNYGYTF.

V is TRBV18 and J is TRBJ2-1; 11 bases fit TRBD2. J was trimmed by 1 base and V by 2 bases; bases with no gene match: 10. Germline-derived CDR1 and CDR2 are KGHSH and LQKENI. This CDR3 comprises 19 residues. The CDR3 loop is CASSPRGLAGGISYNEQFF. CDR3 nucleotide sequence: TGTGCCAGCTCACCAAGGGGTCTAGCGGGGGGTATTTCCTACAATGAGCAGTTCTTC.

This clone has just a few counts. This chain joins TRBV5-6 and TRBJ2-1, with 9 nucleotides matching TRBD1. With 2 bases clipped from V and 2 bases from J, the junction kept 2 bases outside the gene matches. Germline assignment: CDR1 SGHDT and CDR2 YYEEEE. The CDR3 is 15 residues long. CDR3 protein: CASSFGDRAYNEQFF. The CDR3 bases are TGTGCCAGCAGCTTCGGGGACAGGGCCTACAATGAGCAGTTCTTC.

Only one count was recorded for this clone. Other DNA sequences within the sample encode an identical CDR3. The V gene is TRBV7-3, the J gene TRBJ2-5; TRBD1 might be the D (5 bases). Trimming took off 1 base at V and 1 base at J, with 10 bases between the two ends. Germline V gene data show CDR1 as SGHTA and CDR2 as FQGTGA. This CDR3 has 15 residues. CDR3 amino acids: CASSLRRGGQETQYF. CDR3 nucleotide sequence: TGTGCCAGCAGCTTAAGAAGGGGCGGCCAAGAGACCCAGTACTTC.

The rearrangement joins TRBV24-1 to TRBJ1-1; D may be TRBD1 (6 bases). In germline, CDR1 is KGHDR, CDR2 SFDVKD. The CDR3 sequence is 12 residues long. Deletions cut 2 bases from V and 7 bases from J, with 7 bases between. The CDR3, as DNA: TGTGCCACCAGTGATTCGACAGGTGAAGCTTTCTTT. The encoded protein is CATSDSTGEAFF.

The rearrangement joins TRBV30 to TRBJ2-1; D is uncertain. Germline V CDR1 and CDR2: GTSNPN, SVGIG (reference sequence). CDR3 size: 12 residues. Trimming left V 7 bases short and J 4 bases short, with 11 bases between. The CDR3 loop reads CASTESYNEQFF. CDR3 DNA: TGTGCCTCCACTGAGTCTTACAATGAGCAGTTCTTC.

In its sample, this clone was seen a few times. This chain's CDR3 is CASSLAENQPQHF. DNA for the CDR3: TGCGCCAGCAGCTTGGCGGAGAATCAGCCCCAGCATTTT. V usage is TRBV5-1 and J usage is TRBJ1-5; D not resolved. Trimming stripped 0 bases from V and 4 bases from J, with 5 bases between. This CDR3 is built from 13 residues. CDR1 and CDR2 from the germline V gene are SGHRS and YFSETQ. Based on the CDR3 plus reference TRBV5-1 and TRBJ1-5, the full variable domain is KAGVTQTPRYLIKTRGQQVTLSCSPISGHRSVSWYQQTPGQGLQFLFEYFSETQRNKGNFPGRFSGRQFSNSRSEMNVSTLELGDSALYLCASSLAENQPQHFGDGTRLSIL.

The DNA for the CDR3 is TGTGCCAGCAGTTACTCGGCCGGGGGGGTACCGATCTACGAGCAGTACTTC. Protein sequence: CASSYSAGGVPIYEQYF. This chain connects TRBV6-2 or TRBV6-3 to TRBJ2-7; TRBD2 matches at 8 bases. V shed 0 bases, J shed 3 bases, and the junction held 10 bases outside the gene matches. The CDR3 length is 17 residues. The V gene's germline CDR1 is MNHEY and CDR2 SVGEGT.

The CDR3 region is CASSQGQGIYGYTF. CDR3 nucleotides: TGTGCCAGCAGCCAGGGACAGGGAATCTATGGCTACACCTTC. The genes are TRBV5-6 and TRBJ1-2; TRBD1 matches at 9 bases. The CDR3 runs 14 residues. Germline loops: CDR1 SGHDT, CDR2 YYEEEE. V trimming: 4 bases; J trimming: 4 bases; junction bases outside the gene matches: 5.

The chain joins TRBV11-2 to TRBJ1-2; D not certain. The CDR3 is 15 residues long. V lost 1 base and J lost 5, with 14 bases in between. Looked up from germline, CDR1 is SGHAT and CDR2 is FQNNGV. CDR3 bases: TGTGCCAGCAGCTTAGTGGCGGACTCCGGTTATGGCTACACCTTC. This sequence encodes CASSLVADSGYGYTF.

This rearrangement joins TRBV5-1 to TRBJ2-5; TRBD1 matches 8 bases. Germline-derived CDR1 and CDR2 are SGHRS and YFSETQ. CDR3 length: 15 residues. Losses at the gene ends were 0 bases for V and 2 bases for J; bases not matched to a gene: 3. The DNA for the CDR3 is TGCGCCAGCAGCTTGGGGACAGGGAAACAAGAGACCCAGTACTTC. This translates into CASSLGTGKQETQYF.

This chain uses TRBV25-1 with TRBJ2-7; 15 bases are a match to TRBD2. Germline loops: CDR1 MGHDK, CDR2 SYGVNS. The CDR3 sequence is 17 residues long. The junction had 6 bases not matched to a gene; V was cut back by 2 bases and J by 4 bases. CDR3 sequence (DNA): TGTGCCAGCAGTGAAAGGACTAGCGGGGGGGCATTGTACGAGCAGTACTTC. Translating gives CASSERTSGGALYEQYF.

This sequence joins TRBV2 and TRBJ1-4; D not resolved. CDR3 size: 14 residues. Trimming removed 4 bases from V and 3 bases from J, with 9 bases in between. Germline CDR1 and CDR2: SNHLY and FYNNEI. CDR3 protein: CASSVSQSNEKLFF. Written as DNA, the CDR3 is TGTGCCAGCAGTGTTAGCCAGTCTAATGAAAAACTGTTTTTT.

The gene calls are TRBV27 and TRBJ1-4; D is ambiguous. The V end lost 5 bases, the J end lost 0 bases, and 13 bases lay between the germline ends. The germline gives CDR1 MNHEY, CDR2 SMNVEV (reference sequence). This CDR3 spans 16 amino acids. The CDR3 sequence is CASSPLSRTTNEKLFF. CDR3 nucleotide sequence: TGTGCCAGCAGTCCCCTTTCGCGGACAACTAATGAAAAACTGTTTTTT.

The chain is built from TRBV10-3 and TRBJ1-2; 7 bases are shared with TRBD1. V dropped 5 bases and J dropped 3; count of bases not matched to a gene: 6. The CDR3 covers 14 residues. Germline V gives CDR1 ENHRY, CDR2 SYGVKD. The CDR3: CAISSSDRYYGYTF. In DNA form, the CDR3 reads TGTGCCATCAGTTCCTCGGACAGGTACTATGGCTACACCTTC.

This clone was counted a single time. The chain employs TRBV10-2 and TRBJ1-1; the D gene is possibly TRBD1 (5 bases). V lost 0 bases and J 8 bases, leaving 16 bases between the germline ends. Looked up from germline, CDR1 is WSHSY and CDR2 is SAAADI. The CDR3 totals 15 residues. The CDR3 coding sequence is TGCGCCAGCAGTGAGTCGGCGGGGACCCCCAAAGAAGCTTTCTTT. This sequence encodes CASSESAGTPKEAFF.

This clone was seen just once. The CDR3 bases are TGTGCCAGCAGGTATACTACAGATACGCAGTATTTT. Translated, it gives CASRYTTDTQYF. J is TRBJ2-3 and V is TRBV12-3 or TRBV12-4; D is undetermined. The CDR3 spans 12 residues. The V end lost 6 bases, the J end lost 3 bases, and 7 bases lay between the germline ends.

The chain is built from TRBV30 and TRBJ1-3; 11 nucleotides align to TRBD1. The CDR3 length is 17 residues. Germline values: CDR1 GTSNPN, CDR2 SVGIG (reference sequence). After removal of 3 bases from V and 4 bases from J, the junction contained 11 bases not matched to a gene. This CDR3 is CAWREKGQGARGNTIYF. The CDR3 bases are TGTGCCTGGAGAGAGAAAGGACAGGGGGCGCGAGGAAACACCATATATTTT.

This sequence joins TRBV7-2 and TRBJ2-2; D might be TRBD2 (6 bases). Germline loops: CDR1 SGHTA, CDR2 FQGNSA. This CDR3 has 15 residues. V shed 3 bases and J shed 4 bases, with 12 bases lying between them. The CDR3 protein is CASSFAGGGTGELFF. The CDR3 DNA reads as TGTGCCAGCAGCTTCGCCGGGGGAGGCACCGGGGAGCTGTTTTTT.

This chain joins TRBV7-9 and TRBJ1-5; D gene uncertain. Germline loops: CDR1 SEHNR, CDR2 FQNEAQ (reference sequence). Deletions cut 5 bases from V and 7 bases from J, with 12 bases between. The CDR3 length is 13 residues. CDR3 in DNA: TGTGCCAGCAGCCCGGGGAATGACCAGCCCCAGCATTTT. Its translation: CASSPGNDQPQHF.

This chain joins TRBV30 and TRBJ1-2; D unresolved. Germline V gene lookup returns CDR1 GTSNPN and CDR2 SVGIG (reference sequence). The V end lost 3 bases, the J end lost 7 bases, and 12 bases lay between the germline ends. This CDR3 comprises 12 residues. CDR3 amino acids: CAWRPRGSGYTF. In DNA, the CDR3 is TGTGCCTGGAGACCCCGTGGTAGTGGCTACACCTTC.

The chain has TRBV3-1 (or the pseudogene TRBV3-2) and TRBJ1-6, with 10 bases matching TRBD1. Trimming cost V 1 base and J 8 bases; bases outside gene matches: 5. Germline assignment: CDR1 LGHDT and CDR2 YNNKEL (reference sequence). The CDR3 consists of 16 residues. CDR3 sequence: CASSQGLGTGDSPLHF. As DNA, the CDR3 is TGTGCCAGCAGCCAAGGTTTGGGGACAGGGGATTCACCCCTCCACTTT.

The gene calls are TRBV19 and TRBJ2-1; 8 bases are a match to TRBD1. Germline values: CDR1 LNHDA, CDR2 SQIVND (reference sequence). CDR3 length: 16 amino acids. V was pared by 1 base and J by 4 bases, with 6 bases of the junction left unmatched. The CDR3 loop reads CASSIVDRGRYNEQFF. The CDR3 coding sequence is TGTGCCAGTAGTATAGTCGACAGGGGAAGGTACAATGAGCAGTTCTTC.